This T cell receptor (beta chain) was found in a study of T-cell memory formation after mild COVID-19. Study-wide background: TCR clusters were mostly donor specific.

Findings and caveats of the study: The main location of contracting CD4+ clones was CM and EM, and that of contracting CD8+ clones was EMRA.

Trimming removed 1 base at V and 10 bases at J, with 13 bases between. The CDR3 is 14 residues long. The germline CDR1 and CDR2 sequences are SGHTA and FQGNSA. Concerning this clonotype: The antigen is undetermined.

TCRdb re-called the 5' RACE reads with MiXCR, one entry per CDR3 protein. The table shows 190,000 or so distinct CDR3 sequences, with 25% to 35% occurring only once. The chain couples TRBV7-2 to TRBJ1-4; no clear D. The sample taken for sequencing was PBMCs or a T cell subset sorted from them (not recorded which). This clonotype originated in an adult woman who had mild COVID-19 (a few samples of this study predate the infection). Cell type and time point are not known. The CDR3: CASSLGKTGPKLFF. CDR3 DNA sequence: TGTGCCAGCAGCTTAGGGAAGACCGGACCAAAACTGTTTTTT.